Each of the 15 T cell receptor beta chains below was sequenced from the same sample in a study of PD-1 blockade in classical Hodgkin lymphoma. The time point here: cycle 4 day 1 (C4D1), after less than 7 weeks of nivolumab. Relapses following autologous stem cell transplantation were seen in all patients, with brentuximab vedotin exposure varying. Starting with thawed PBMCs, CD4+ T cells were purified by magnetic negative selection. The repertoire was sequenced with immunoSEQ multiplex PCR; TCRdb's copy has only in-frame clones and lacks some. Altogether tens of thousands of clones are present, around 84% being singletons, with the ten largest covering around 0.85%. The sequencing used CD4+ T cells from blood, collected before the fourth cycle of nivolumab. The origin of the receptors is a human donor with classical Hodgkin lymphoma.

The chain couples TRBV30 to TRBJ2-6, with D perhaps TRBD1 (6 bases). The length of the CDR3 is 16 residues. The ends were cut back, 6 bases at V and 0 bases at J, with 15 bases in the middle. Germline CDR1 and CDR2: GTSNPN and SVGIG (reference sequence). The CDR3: CACHQGSRSGANVLTF. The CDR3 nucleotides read TGTGCCTGTCACCAGGGGTCCCGCTCTGGGGCCAACGTCCTGACTTTC.

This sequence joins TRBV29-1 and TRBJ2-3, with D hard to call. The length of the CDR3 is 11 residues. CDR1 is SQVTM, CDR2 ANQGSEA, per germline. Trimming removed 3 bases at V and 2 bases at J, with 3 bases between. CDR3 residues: CSVDTTDTQYF. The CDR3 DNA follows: TGCAGCGTTGACACCACAGATACGCAGTATTTT.

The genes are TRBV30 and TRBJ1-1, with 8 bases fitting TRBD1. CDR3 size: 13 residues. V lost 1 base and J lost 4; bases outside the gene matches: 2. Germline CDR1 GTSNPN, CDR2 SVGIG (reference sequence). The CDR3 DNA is TGTGCCTGGAGTGGCGGGACAGGCACTGAAGCTTTCTTT. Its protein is CAWSGGTGTEAFF.

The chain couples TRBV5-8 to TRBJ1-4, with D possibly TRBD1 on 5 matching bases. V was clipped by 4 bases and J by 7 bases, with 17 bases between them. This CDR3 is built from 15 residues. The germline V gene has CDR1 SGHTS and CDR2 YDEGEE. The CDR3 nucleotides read TGTGCCAGCAGCCCGTTGGGGGGAAGGGGTGAAAAACTGTTTTTT. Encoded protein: CASSPLGGRGEKLFF.

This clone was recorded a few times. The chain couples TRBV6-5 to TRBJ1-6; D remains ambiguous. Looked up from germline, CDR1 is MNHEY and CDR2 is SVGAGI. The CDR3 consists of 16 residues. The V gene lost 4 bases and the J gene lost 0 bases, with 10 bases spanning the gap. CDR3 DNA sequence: TGTGCCAGCAGTTCACTAGCCGCCTCCTATAATTCACCCCTCCACTTT. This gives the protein CASSSLAASYNSPLHF.

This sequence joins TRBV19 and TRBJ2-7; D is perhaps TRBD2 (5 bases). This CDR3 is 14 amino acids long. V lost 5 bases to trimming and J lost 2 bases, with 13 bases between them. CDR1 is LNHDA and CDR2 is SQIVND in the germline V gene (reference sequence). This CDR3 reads CASSRGPVAYEQYF. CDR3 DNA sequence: TGTGCCAGTAGTCGAGGGCCCGTCGCCTACGAGCAGTACTTC.

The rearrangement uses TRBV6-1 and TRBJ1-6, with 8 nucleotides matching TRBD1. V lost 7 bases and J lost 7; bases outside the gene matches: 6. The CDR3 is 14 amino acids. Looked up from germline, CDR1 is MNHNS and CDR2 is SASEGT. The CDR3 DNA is TGTGCCAGCACCCTGGGACAGGAGAATTCACCCCTCCACTTT. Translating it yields CASTLGQENSPLHF.

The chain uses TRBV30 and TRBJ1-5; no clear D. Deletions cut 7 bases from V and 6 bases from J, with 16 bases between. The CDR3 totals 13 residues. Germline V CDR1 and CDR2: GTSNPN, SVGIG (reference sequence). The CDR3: CAYREVFSQPQHF. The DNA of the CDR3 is TGTGCCTACCGAGAGGTCTTCAGTCAGCCCCAGCATTTT.

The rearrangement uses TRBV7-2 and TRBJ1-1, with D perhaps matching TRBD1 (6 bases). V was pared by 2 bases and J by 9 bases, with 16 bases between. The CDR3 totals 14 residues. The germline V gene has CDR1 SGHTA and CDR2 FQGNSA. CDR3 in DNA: TGTGCCAGCAGCTTAATCGGAGGGGGTAATCAAGCTTTCTTT. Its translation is CASSLIGGGNQAFF.

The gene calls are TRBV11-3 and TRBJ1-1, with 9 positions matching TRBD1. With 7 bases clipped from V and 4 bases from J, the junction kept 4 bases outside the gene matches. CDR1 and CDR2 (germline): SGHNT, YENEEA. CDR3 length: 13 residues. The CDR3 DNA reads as TGTGCCAGCATGAAGGACAGGGGCACTGAAGCTTTCTTT. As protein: CASMKDRGTEAFF.

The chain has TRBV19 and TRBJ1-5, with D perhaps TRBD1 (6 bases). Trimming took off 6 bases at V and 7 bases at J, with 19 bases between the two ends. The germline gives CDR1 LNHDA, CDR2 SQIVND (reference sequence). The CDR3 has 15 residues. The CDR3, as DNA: TGTGCCAGTAGAATTACAGGGAGCCCAGGGCAGCCCCAGCATTTT. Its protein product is CASRITGSPGQPQHF.

CDR3 coding DNA: TGTGCCAGCAGCTTATTACTAGCGGTTGCGGATACGCAGTATTTT. This translates into CASSLLLAVADTQYF. The chain uses TRBV11-2 and TRBJ2-3; TRBD2 matches 8 bases. V lost 2 bases and J lost 6; bases outside the gene matches: 7. Looked up from germline, CDR1 is SGHAT and CDR2 is FQNNGV. CDR3 length: 15 residues.

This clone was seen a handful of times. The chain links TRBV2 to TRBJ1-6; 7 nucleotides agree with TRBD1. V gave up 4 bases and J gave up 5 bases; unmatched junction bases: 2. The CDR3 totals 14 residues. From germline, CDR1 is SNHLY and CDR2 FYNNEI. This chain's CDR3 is CASSVRGDNSPLHF. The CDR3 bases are TGTGCCAGCAGTGTCAGGGGGGATAATTCACCCCTCCACTTT.

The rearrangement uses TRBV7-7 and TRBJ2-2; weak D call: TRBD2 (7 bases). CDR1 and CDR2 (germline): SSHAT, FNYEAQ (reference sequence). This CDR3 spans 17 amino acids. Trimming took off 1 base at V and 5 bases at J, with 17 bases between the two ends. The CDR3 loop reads CASSLGANGGLTGELFF. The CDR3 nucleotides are TGTGCCAGCAGCTTAGGCGCCAACGGGGGGCTTACCGGGGAGCTGTTTTTT.

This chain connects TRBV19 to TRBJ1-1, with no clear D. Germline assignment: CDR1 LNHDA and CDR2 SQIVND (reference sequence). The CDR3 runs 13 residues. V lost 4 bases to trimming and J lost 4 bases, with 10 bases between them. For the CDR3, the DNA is TGTGCCAGTAGTACCCTGGTCGCCACTGAAGCTTTCTTT. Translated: CASSTLVATEAFF.